What follows are 5 T cell receptor beta chains derived from one specimen sequenced in a study of PD-L1 blockade in urothelial cancer. Measured with immunoSEQ multiplex PCR; TCRdb has only the in-frame clones, and not every one. This table holds approximately 70,000 clones, roughly nine tenths found once. The starting material was PBMCs, obtained around atezolizumab (anti-PD-L1) treatment. The receptors were gathered from a man in his sixties with urothelial cancer.

This clone was detected a few times. The chain couples TRBV5-1 to TRBJ1-5, with D unclear. The V gene lost 0 bases and the J gene lost 11 bases, with 15 bases spanning the gap. The CDR3 sequence is 14 residues long. The germline gives CDR1 SGHRS, CDR2 YFSETQ. The CDR3 sequence is CASSLDGGPQAQHF. CDR3 sequence (DNA): TGCGCCAGCAGCTTGGATGGCGGGCCCCAGGCCCAGCATTTT.

The gene calls are TRBV28 and TRBJ2-7, with 9 nucleotides matching TRBD1. Germline assignment: CDR1 MDHEN and CDR2 SYDVKM. The CDR3 length is 14 residues. V trimming: 6 bases; J trimming: 2 bases; junction bases outside the gene matches: 5. The CDR3 protein is CASRTGGLPYEQYF. The DNA of the CDR3 is TGTGCCAGCAGAACAGGGGGCCTTCCCTACGAGCAGTACTTC.

J is TRBJ1-4 and V is TRBV4-2; D unresolved. Germline V gene lookup returns CDR1 LGHNA and CDR2 YNFKEQ. The length of the CDR3 is 18 residues. V lost 4 bases and J lost 5, with 23 bases in between. In nucleotides, the CDR3 is TGTGCCAGCAGCCTCCATGGGAGTCGCAGCCTAAAAAATGAAAAACTGTTTTTT. Protein sequence: CASSLHGSRSLKNEKLFF.

The V gene is TRBV19, the J gene TRBJ1-4, with no clear D. With 3 bases removed from V and 0 bases from J, the gap between germline ends came to 20 bases. The CDR3 has 19 amino acids. Germline values: CDR1 LNHDA, CDR2 SQIVND (reference sequence). CDR3 protein: CASSILIRVTRTTNEKLFF. The CDR3 nucleotides are TGTGCCAGTAGTATCCTGATTCGGGTTACAAGAACAACTAATGAAAAACTGTTTTTT.

The rearrangement links TRBV5-6 to TRBJ1-2; 8 nucleotides match TRBD1. Germline CDR1 and CDR2: SGHDT and YYEEEE. The J segment lost 2 bases and the V segment lost 0 bases, leaving 3 bases of the junction unmatched. The CDR3 has 15 amino acids. Here the CDR3 reads CASSLVAGGNYGYTF. In DNA, the CDR3 is TGTGCCAGCAGCTTGGTGGCAGGGGGCAACTATGGCTACACCTTC.